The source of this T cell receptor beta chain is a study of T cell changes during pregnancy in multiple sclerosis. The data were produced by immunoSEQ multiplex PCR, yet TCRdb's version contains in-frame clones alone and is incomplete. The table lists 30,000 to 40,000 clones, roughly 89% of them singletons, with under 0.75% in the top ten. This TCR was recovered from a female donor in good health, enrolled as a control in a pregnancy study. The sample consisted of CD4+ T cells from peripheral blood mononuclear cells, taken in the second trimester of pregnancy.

The CDR3 reads CASSLVPFRGRETNEKLFF. The CDR3 bases are TGCGCCAGCAGCTTGGTCCCATTCAGGGGGCGGGAAACTAATGAAAAACTGTTTTTT. The gene calls are TRBV5-1 and TRBJ1-4, with 8 bases lining up with TRBD1. The V gene end was trimmed by 0 bases and the J gene end by 1 base; junction bases not matched to a gene: 11. Germline loops: CDR1 SGHRS, CDR2 YFSETQ. This CDR3 is built from 19 residues.